A single sample is the source of the 24 T cell receptor beta chains below, sequenced in a study of OX40 agonist ivuxolimab in advanced cancers. This table comes from immunoSEQ multiplex PCR, and its TCRdb copy is limited to in-frame clones, with some not included. The sample consists of 70,000 or so clones, about 89% of them appearing once. The material sequenced was CD4+ or CD8+ T cells sorted from blood, taken in a trial of the OX40 agonist ivuxolimab. The receptors shown here come from an adult with an advanced solid tumor such as melanoma, head and neck, liver or kidney cancer.

The genes are TRBV4-3 and TRBJ2-7; D may be TRBD2 (5 bases). Deletions cut 4 bases from V and 5 bases from J, with 15 bases between. In germline, CDR1 is LGHNA, CDR2 YSLEER. The CDR3 covers 14 residues. CDR3 sequence reads: CASSPGLVNDEQYF. The DNA of the CDR3 is TGCGCCAGCAGCCCCGGACTCGTCAACGACGAGCAGTACTTC.

This sequence joins TRBV7-2 and TRBJ2-7, with D perhaps matching TRBD1 (6 bases). This CDR3 spans 16 amino acids. Germline V lookup: CDR1 SGHTA, CDR2 FQGNSA. V lost 1 base, J lost 2 bases, and 15 bases lay in between. CDR3 in amino acids: CASSLVWDTQPYEQYF. The CDR3 nucleotides are TGTGCCAGCAGCTTAGTTTGGGACACTCAGCCCTACGAGCAGTACTTC.

This chain connects TRBV2 to TRBJ1-2, with a weak D call TRBD1 (6 bases). The CDR3 runs 16 residues. Deletions cut 3 bases from V and 5 bases from J, with 19 bases between. Per germline, CDR1 SNHLY and CDR2 FYNNEI. The chain's CDR3 is CASSDGREAGQYGYTF. In DNA form, the CDR3 reads TGTGCCAGCAGTGACGGACGTGAGGCAGGACAGTATGGCTACACCTTC.

The table lists this clone with a count of one. The rearrangement uses TRBV10-1 and TRBJ1-1, with D possibly TRBD1 on 6 matching bases. The V gene lost 9 bases and the J gene lost 1 base, with 12 bases spanning the gap. Germline V gives CDR1 WNHNN, CDR2 SYGVQD (reference sequence). This CDR3 contains 13 residues. CDR3 residues: CASKGGTNTEAFF. CDR3 sequence (DNA): TGCGCCAGTAAGGGGGGGACGAACACTGAAGCTTTCTTT.

This chain connects TRBV6-5 to TRBJ2-1, with D uncertain. The CDR3 spans 14 residues. V lost 5 bases to trimming and J lost 6 bases, with 14 bases between them. Germline V gene data show CDR1 as MNHEY and CDR2 as SVGAGI. CDR3 nucleotides: TGTGCCAGCAGTAGACCCGGACGGATCAATGAGCAGTTCTTC. Its protein product is CASSRPGRINEQFF.

The chain recombines TRBV5-1 with TRBJ2-5, with a weak D call TRBD1 (6 bases). V lost 3 bases to trimming and J lost 2 bases, with 17 bases between them. In germline, CDR1 is SGHRS, CDR2 YFSETQ. This CDR3 comprises 16 residues. The DNA for the CDR3 is TGCGCCAGCAGCTCTGGACAGTCCCTACATCAAGAGACCCAGTACTTC. Its translation: CASSSGQSLHQETQYF.

The V call is TRBV4-3, the J call TRBJ2-2, with D perhaps matching TRBD1 or TRBD2 (7 bases each). Deletions cut 5 bases from V and 6 bases from J, with 13 bases between. Germline values: CDR1 LGHNA, CDR2 YSLEER. There are 14 residues in the CDR3. CDR3 protein: CASSVRGGSGELFF. The DNA for the CDR3 is TGCGCCAGCAGCGTCAGGGGGGGGTCCGGGGAGCTGTTTTTT.

V is TRBV5-6 and J is TRBJ2-1, with 10 bases aligning to TRBD2. Germline loops: CDR1 SGHDT, CDR2 YYEEEE. The junction had 7 bases not matched to a gene; V was cut back by 2 bases and J by 8 bases. The CDR3 sequence is 15 residues long. CDR3 loop: CASSFPGLATYEQFF. The DNA for the CDR3 is TGTGCCAGCAGCTTTCCGGGACTAGCGACGTATGAGCAGTTCTTC.

This clone was counted a single time. This chain uses TRBV29-1 with TRBJ2-7, with 10 bases matching TRBD2. Germline CDR1 reads SQVTM; CDR2 reads ANQGSEA. Trimming at V came to 2 bases and at J to 3 bases, leaving 10 bases not matched to a gene. This CDR3 contains 16 residues. The CDR3 loop reads CSVETLAGFTNYEQYF. The CDR3 coding sequence is TGCAGCGTTGAAACACTAGCGGGATTTACCAACTACGAGCAGTACTTC.

The V and J genes are TRBV6-4 and TRBJ2-3; D perhaps matches TRBD2 (6 bases). Trimming took off 2 bases at V and 1 base at J, with 7 bases between the two ends. Germline values: CDR1 MRHNA, CDR2 SNTAGT. This CDR3 contains 14 residues. CDR3 sequence: CASSDASGTDTQYF. Here the CDR3 DNA reads TGTGCCAGCAGTGACGCTAGCGGCACAGATACGCAGTATTTT.

The chain employs TRBV27 and TRBJ2-1; 9 nucleotides agree with TRBD1. CDR1 and CDR2 (germline): MNHEY, SMNVEV (reference sequence). V was clipped by 5 bases and J by 0 bases; unmatched bases: 14. This CDR3 has 19 residues. The CDR3 sequence: CASSAPGQGPFSSYNEQFF. CDR3 DNA: TGTGCCAGCAGTGCACCGGGACAGGGCCCCTTCAGCTCCTACAATGAGCAGTTCTTC.

The V call is TRBV7-9, the J call TRBJ2-3; no clear D. This CDR3 has 13 amino acids. Per the germline V gene, CDR1 is SEHNR and CDR2 is FQNEAQ (reference sequence). With 5 bases removed from V and 6 bases from J, the gap between germline ends came to 12 bases. CDR3 nucleotides: TGTGCCAGCAGCCCGACAATTAACGATACGCAGTATTTT. This translates into CASSPTINDTQYF.

The chain combines TRBV6-1 with TRBJ2-3, with TRBD2 matching 9 bases. Germline values: CDR1 MNHNS, CDR2 SASEGT. Trimming removed 1 base from V and 4 bases from J; junction bases left unmatched: 3. This CDR3 comprises 15 residues. The DNA for the CDR3 is TGTGCCAGCAGTGAAGAGTTAGCGGGAGCAGATACGCAGTATTTT. Translating gives CASSEELAGADTQYF.

This chain connects TRBV7-2 to TRBJ2-1; TRBD2 matches 7 bases. The J segment lost 10 bases and the V segment lost 2 bases, leaving 5 bases of the junction unmatched. This CDR3 has 13 residues. The germline gives CDR1 SGHTA, CDR2 FQGNSA. CDR3 in DNA: TGTGCCAGCAGCTTAATTACAGCGGGAGAGCAGTTCTTC. It translates to CASSLITAGEQFF.

V gene TRBV6-5 combines with J gene TRBJ2-3, with 7 bases identical to TRBD2. CDR3 length: 15 residues. Losses at the gene ends were 2 bases for V and 3 bases for J; bases not matched to a gene: 5. Germline V gene sequence: CDR1 MNHEY, CDR2 SVGAGI. The CDR3 sequence is CASSYAAGVTDTQYF. The CDR3 DNA is TGTGCCAGCAGTTACGCGGCGGGAGTAACAGATACGCAGTATTTT.

CDR3 in DNA: TGTGCCAGCAGCCCACCGGGCTACACAGATACGCAGTATTTT. Protein product: CASSPPGYTDTQYF. This chain links TRBV7-3 with TRBJ2-3; unclear D gene. Trimming took 5 bases from V and 2 from J, leaving 11 bases between them. Germline CDR1 SGHTA, CDR2 FQGTGA. CDR3 size: 14 residues.

The J gene is TRBJ2-1, the V gene TRBV11-2; 9 bases fit TRBD2. Germline V gene sequence: CDR1 SGHAT, CDR2 FQNNGV. The CDR3 extends over 16 amino acids. J gave up 4 bases and V 5 bases, and 9 bases lay outside the gene matches. This CDR3 reads CASSPWGSGSYNEQFF. For the CDR3, the DNA is TGTGCCAGCAGCCCTTGGGGTAGCGGGAGTTACAATGAGCAGTTCTTC.

This sequence joins TRBV27 and TRBJ2-7, with 7 nucleotides matching TRBD1. The germline gives CDR1 MNHEY, CDR2 SMNVEV (reference sequence). Germline trimming cut 11 bases from V and 5 bases from J; bases unmatched to any gene: 12. The CDR3 consists of 13 residues. The CDR3, as DNA: TGTGCCTCCCACGGGCAGGGGGTCGACGAGCAGTACTTC. It translates to CASHGQGVDEQYF.

The CDR3 loop is CAWSFVGHEQYF. CDR3 DNA: TGTGCCTGGAGTTTTGTAGGTCACGAGCAGTACTTC. The rearrangement links TRBV30 to TRBJ2-7; no reliable D call. The CDR3 covers 12 residues. CDR1 GTSNPN and CDR2 SVGIG come from the germline V gene (reference sequence). The V end lost 2 bases, the J end lost 5 bases, and 10 bases lay between the germline ends.

This clone was recorded a few times. This rearrangement joins TRBV5-5 to TRBJ1-1, with a possible D match to TRBD1 (5 bases). Germline V gene lookup returns CDR1 SGHKS and CDR2 YYEKEE (reference sequence). Trimming stripped 0 bases from V and 5 bases from J, with 11 bases between. This CDR3 is built from 14 residues. The chain's CDR3 is CASSLERGGTEAFF. In DNA, the CDR3 is TGTGCCAGCAGCTTGGAAAGGGGCGGGACTGAAGCTTTCTTT.

The J gene is TRBJ1-4, the V gene TRBV4-3; the match to TRBD1 covers 7 bases. The germline V gene encodes CDR1 LGHNA and CDR2 YSLEER. CDR3 length: 17 amino acids. Trimming at V came to 0 bases and at J to 4 bases, leaving 8 bases not matched to a gene. The CDR3 DNA reads as TGCGCCAGCAGCCAAGATACCGGACAGGATCGTAATGAAAAACTGTTTTTT. Its translation: CASSQDTGQDRNEKLFF.

V gene TRBV7-3 combines with J gene TRBJ2-1; the D is unclear. The CDR3 has 16 residues. Germline CDR1 and CDR2: SGHTA and FQGTGA. Between the trimmed V and J ends, which lost 6 bases and 0 bases, there was a span of 15 bases. In DNA form, the CDR3 reads TGTGCCAGCAGTACCGTAGGGCGGAGCTCCTACAATGAGCAGTTCTTC. Translating it yields CASSTVGRSSYNEQFF.

This chain links TRBV10-3 with TRBJ2-1, with D unresolved. Deletions cut 1 base from V and 6 bases from J, with 7 bases between. This CDR3 spans 13 amino acids. The germline gives CDR1 ENHRY, CDR2 SYGVKD. The CDR3 DNA reads TGTGCCATCAGTGAGTACAGTACCAATGAGCAGTTCTTC. Its translation: CAISEYSTNEQFF.

The chain links TRBV28 to TRBJ2-7, with 10 bases matching TRBD2. Losses at the gene ends were 5 bases for V and 6 bases for J; bases not matched to a gene: 7. Germline lookup yields CDR1 MDHEN and CDR2 SYDVKM. This CDR3 comprises 14 residues. The CDR3 DNA is TGTGCCAGCAGTCTAGCGGGAGAAAGCTCCGAGCAGTACTTC. It encodes CASSLAGESSEQYF.